This T cell receptor beta chain was observed in a study of T-cell reconstitution after alpha-beta-depleted transplantation in children. The germline CDR1 and CDR2 sequences are MNHEY and SVGEGT. V lost 4 bases, J lost 3 bases, and 6 bases lay in between. The CDR3 has 12 amino acids. This sample's TCRbeta library carried unique molecular identifier barcodes. One entry per CDR3 protein, called by TCRdb with MiXCR from the PCR reads. The profile shows 200,000 to 250,000 distinct CDR3 sequences, 8% to 9.5% of them singletons. This TCR came from a human donor who donated a stem cell graft to a child with acute lymphoblastic leukemia. Sequencing was performed on PBMCs from the stem cell graft donor, taken from the stem cell graft. This rearrangement joins TRBV6-2 or TRBV6-3 to TRBJ2-5; maybe TRBD1 (6 bases). DNA for the CDR3: TGTGCCAGCAGTTGGACAGAAGAGACCCAGTACTTC. Residues: CASSWTEETQYF.